The present entry profiles one T cell receptor (beta chain) with its context. Its antigen is undetermined. These data originate in a study of OX40 agonist ivuxolimab in advanced cancers. The study, taken as a whole, reports: In the 0.1-3.0 mg/kg groups, partial responders showed among the lowest expansion.

Libraries were prepared by immunoSEQ multiplex PCR; TCRdb keeps only in-frame clonotypes and omits some of them. Of 27,000 or so clones listed, roughly 85% are singletons. The V and J ends lost 5 bases and 3 bases respectively, with 10 bases between them. The CDR3 is 13 amino acids. The chain has TRBV7-1 and TRBJ1-2; no reliable D call. TRBV7-1 falls under the ORF class, with uncertain function. This TCR was recovered from an adult with an advanced solid tumor such as melanoma, head and neck, liver or kidney cancer. The sample consisted of CD4+ or CD8+ T cells sorted from blood, taken in a trial of the OX40 agonist ivuxolimab. The CDR3 region is CASSPGGDYGYTF. In DNA form, the CDR3 reads TGTGCCAGCAGCCCTGGTGGGGACTATGGCTACACCTTC.